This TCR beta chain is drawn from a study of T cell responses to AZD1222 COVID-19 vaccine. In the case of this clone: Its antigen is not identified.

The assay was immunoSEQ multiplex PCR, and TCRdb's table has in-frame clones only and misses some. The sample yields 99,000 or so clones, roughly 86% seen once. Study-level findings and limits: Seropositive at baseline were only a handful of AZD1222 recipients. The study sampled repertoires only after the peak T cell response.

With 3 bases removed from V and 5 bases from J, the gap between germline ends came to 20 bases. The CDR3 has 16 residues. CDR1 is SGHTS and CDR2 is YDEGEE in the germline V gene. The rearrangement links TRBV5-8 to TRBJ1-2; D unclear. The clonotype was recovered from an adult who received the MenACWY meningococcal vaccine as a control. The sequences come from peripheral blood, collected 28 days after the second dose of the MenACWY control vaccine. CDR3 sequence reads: CASSSLGSRSSYGYTF. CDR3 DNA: TGTGCCAGCAGCTCTCTGGGTTCCCGATCGTCTTATGGCTACACCTTC.